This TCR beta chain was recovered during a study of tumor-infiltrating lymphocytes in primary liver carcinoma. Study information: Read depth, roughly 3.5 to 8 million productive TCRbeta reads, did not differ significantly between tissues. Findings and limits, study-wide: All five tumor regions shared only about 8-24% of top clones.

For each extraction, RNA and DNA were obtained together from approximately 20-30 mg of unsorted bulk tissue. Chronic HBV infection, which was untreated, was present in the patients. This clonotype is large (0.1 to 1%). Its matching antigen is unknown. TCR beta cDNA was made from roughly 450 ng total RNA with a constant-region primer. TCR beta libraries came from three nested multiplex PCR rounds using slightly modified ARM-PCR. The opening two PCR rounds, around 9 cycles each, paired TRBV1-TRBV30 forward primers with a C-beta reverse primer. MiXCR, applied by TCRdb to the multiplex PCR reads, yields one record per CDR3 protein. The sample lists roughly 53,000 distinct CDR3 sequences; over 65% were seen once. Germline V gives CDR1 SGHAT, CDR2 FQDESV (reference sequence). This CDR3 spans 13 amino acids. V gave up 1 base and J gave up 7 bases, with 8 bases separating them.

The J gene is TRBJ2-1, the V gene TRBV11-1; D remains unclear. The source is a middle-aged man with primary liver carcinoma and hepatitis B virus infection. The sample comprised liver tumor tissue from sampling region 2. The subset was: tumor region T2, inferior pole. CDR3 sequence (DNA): TGTGCCAGCAGCTTAGGCCGGGCAAATGAGCAGTTCTTC. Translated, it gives CASSLGRANEQFF.